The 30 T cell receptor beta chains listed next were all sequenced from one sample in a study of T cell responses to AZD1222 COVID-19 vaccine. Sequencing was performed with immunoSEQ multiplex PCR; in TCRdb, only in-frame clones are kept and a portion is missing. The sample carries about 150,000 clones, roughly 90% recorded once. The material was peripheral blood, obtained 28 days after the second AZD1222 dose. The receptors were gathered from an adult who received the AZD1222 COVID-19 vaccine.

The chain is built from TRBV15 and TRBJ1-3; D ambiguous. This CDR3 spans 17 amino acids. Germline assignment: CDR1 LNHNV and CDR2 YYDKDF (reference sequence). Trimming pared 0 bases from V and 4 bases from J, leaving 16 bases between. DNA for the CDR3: TGTGCCACCAGCAGAGATCCGGTACAATGGGCGGGAAACACCATATATTTT. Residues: CATSRDPVQWAGNTIYF.

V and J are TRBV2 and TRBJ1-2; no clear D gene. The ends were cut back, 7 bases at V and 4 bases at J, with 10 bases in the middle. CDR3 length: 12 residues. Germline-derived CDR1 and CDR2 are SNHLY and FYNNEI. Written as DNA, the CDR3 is TGTGCCAGCAACGCGGCGGCCTATGGCTACACCTTC. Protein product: CASNAAAYGYTF.

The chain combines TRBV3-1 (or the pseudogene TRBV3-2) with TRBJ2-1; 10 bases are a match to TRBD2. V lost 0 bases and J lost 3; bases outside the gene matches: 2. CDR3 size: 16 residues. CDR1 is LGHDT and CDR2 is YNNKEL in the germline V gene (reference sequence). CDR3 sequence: CASSQDGLADYNEQFF. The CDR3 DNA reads TGTGCCAGCAGCCAAGACGGACTAGCGGACTACAATGAGCAGTTCTTC.

CDR3 nucleotide sequence: TGTGCCAGCAGCCATGGGGCGGGATGGAACGAGCAGTACTTC. Amino acids: CASSHGAGWNEQYF. The genes are TRBV6-2 or TRBV6-3 and TRBJ2-7; maybe TRBD2 (6 bases). V lost 6 bases to trimming and J lost 5 bases, with 17 bases between them. CDR1 and CDR2 from the germline V gene are MNHEY and SVGEGT. The CDR3 runs to 14 residues.

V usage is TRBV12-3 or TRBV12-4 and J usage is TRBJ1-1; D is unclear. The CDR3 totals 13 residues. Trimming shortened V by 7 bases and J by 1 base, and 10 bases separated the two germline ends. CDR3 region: CASTLGTNTEAFF. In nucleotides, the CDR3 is TGTGCCAGCACCCTAGGAACGAACACTGAAGCTTTCTTT.

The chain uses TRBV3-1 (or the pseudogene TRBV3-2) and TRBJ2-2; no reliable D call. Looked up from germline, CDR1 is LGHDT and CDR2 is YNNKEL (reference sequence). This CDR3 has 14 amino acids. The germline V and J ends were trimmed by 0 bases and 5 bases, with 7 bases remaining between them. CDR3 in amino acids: CASSQDDVTGELFF. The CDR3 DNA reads TGTGCCAGCAGCCAAGATGACGTGACCGGGGAGCTGTTTTTT.

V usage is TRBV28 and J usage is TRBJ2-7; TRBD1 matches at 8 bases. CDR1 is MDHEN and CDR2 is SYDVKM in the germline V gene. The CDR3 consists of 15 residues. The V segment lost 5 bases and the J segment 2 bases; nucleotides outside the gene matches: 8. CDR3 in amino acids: CASSASGTGTYEQYF. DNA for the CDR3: TGTGCCAGCAGTGCTTCCGGGACAGGTACCTACGAGCAGTACTTC.

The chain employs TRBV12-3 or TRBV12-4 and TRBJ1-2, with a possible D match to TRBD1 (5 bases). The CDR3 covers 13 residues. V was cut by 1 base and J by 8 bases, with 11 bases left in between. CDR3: CASSLVGDEGYTF. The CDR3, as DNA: TGTGCCAGCAGTTTAGTTGGGGACGAAGGCTACACCTTC.

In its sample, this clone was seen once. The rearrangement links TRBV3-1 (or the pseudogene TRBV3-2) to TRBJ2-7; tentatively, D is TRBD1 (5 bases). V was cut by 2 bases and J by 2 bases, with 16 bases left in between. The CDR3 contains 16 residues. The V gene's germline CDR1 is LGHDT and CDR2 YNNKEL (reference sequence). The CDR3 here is CASSQPRAVVPYEQYF. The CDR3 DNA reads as TGTGCCAGCAGCCAACCCAGGGCGGTCGTACCCTACGAGCAGTACTTC.

CDR3 DNA: TGCGCCAGCAGCCAAGTGGGACAGGGTTCACCCCTCCACTTT. This codes for CASSQVGQGSPLHF. J is TRBJ1-6 and V is TRBV4-1, with 9 bases lining up with TRBD1. Per germline, CDR1 MGHRA and CDR2 YSYEKL. The CDR3 length is 14 residues. With V trimmed by 1 base and J by 9 bases, 1 base remained unmatched.

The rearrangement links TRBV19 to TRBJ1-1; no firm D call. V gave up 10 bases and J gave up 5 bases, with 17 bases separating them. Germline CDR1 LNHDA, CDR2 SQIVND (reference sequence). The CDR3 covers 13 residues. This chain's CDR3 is CATNTMRRTEAFF. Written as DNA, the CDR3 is TGTGCCACTAATACTATGAGGAGGACTGAAGCTTTCTTT.

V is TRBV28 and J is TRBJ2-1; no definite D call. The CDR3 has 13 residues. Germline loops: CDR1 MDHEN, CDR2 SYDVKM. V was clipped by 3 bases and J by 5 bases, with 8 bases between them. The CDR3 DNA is TGTGCCAGCAGTTTTAGTTGGAACAATGAGCAGTTCTTC. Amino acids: CASSFSWNNEQFF. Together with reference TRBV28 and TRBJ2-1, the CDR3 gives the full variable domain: DVKVTQSSRYLVKRTGEKVFLECVQDMDHENMFWYRQDPGLGLRLIYFSYDVKMKEKGDIPEGYSVSREKKERFSLILESASTNQTSMYLCASSFSWNNEQFFGPGTRLTVL.

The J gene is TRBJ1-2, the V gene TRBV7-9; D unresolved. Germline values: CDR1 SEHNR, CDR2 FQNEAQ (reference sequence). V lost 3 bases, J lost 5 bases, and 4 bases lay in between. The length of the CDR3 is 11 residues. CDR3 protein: CASSFWYGYTF. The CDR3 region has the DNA TGTGCCAGCAGCTTCTGGTATGGCTACACCTTC.

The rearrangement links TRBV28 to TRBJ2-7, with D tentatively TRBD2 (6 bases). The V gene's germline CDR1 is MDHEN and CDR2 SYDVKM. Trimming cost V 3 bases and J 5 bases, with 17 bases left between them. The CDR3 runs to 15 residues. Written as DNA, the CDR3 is TGTGCCAGCAGTTTTAGGACGGGGGTTGGCAACGAGCAGTACTTC. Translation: CASSFRTGVGNEQYF.

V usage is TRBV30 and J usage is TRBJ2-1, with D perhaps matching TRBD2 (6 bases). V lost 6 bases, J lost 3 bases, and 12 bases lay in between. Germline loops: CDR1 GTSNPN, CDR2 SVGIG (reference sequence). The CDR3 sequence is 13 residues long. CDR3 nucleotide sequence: TGTGCCTGCCCCTGGGGGGTCTACAATGAGCAGTTCTTC. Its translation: CACPWGVYNEQFF.

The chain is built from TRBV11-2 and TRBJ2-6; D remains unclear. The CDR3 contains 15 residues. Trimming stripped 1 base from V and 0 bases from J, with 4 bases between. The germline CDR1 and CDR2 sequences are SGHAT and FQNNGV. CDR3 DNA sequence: TGTGCCAGCAGCTTAGGGTACTCTGGGGCCAACGTCCTGACTTTC. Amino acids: CASSLGYSGANVLTF.

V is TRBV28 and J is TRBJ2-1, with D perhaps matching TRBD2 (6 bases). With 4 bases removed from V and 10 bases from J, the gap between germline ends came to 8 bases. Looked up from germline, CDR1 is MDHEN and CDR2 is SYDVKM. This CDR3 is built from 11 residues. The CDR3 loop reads CASSSLAEQFF. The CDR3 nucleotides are TGTGCCAGCAGTTCCCTAGCGGAGCAGTTCTTC.

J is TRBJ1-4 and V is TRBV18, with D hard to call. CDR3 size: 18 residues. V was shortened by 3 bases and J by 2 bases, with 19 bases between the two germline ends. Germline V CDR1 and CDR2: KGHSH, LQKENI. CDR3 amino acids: CASSPQSLRGATNEKLFF. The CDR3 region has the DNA TGTGCCAGCTCACCGCAAAGCCTCCGGGGAGCCACTAATGAAAAACTGTTTTTT.

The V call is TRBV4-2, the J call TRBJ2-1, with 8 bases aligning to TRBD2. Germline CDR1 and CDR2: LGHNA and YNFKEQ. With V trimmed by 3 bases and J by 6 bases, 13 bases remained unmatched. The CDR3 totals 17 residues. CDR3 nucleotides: TGTGCCAGCAGCCAGCAAGCAGCGGGAGTTGGGGGCAATGAGCAGTTCTTC. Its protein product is CASSQQAAGVGGNEQFF.

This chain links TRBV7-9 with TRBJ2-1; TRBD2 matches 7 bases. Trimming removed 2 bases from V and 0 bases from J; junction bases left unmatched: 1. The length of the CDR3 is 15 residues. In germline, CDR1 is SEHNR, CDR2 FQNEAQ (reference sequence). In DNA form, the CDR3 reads TGTGCCAGCAGCTTACGCGGGAGCTCCTACAATGAGCAGTTCTTC. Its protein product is CASSLRGSSYNEQFF.

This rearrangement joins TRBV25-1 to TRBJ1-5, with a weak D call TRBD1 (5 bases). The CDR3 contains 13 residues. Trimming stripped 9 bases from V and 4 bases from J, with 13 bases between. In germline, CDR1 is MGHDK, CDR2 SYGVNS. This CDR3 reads CARASAGNQPQHF. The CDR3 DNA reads TGTGCCAGGGCCTCAGCAGGGAATCAGCCCCAGCATTTT.

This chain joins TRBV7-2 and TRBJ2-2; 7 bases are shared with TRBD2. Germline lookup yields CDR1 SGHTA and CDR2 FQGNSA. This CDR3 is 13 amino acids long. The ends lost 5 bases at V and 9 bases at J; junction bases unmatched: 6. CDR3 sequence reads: CASSERTRRELFF. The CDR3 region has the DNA TGTGCCAGCAGCGAAAGGACTAGGCGGGAGCTGTTTTTT.

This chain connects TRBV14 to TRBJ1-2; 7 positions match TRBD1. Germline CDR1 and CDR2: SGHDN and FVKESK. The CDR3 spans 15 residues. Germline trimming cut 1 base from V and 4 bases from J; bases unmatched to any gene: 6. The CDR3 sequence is CASSQVAGTAYGYTF. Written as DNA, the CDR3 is TGTGCCAGCAGCCAAGTGGCTGGGACAGCCTATGGCTACACCTTC.

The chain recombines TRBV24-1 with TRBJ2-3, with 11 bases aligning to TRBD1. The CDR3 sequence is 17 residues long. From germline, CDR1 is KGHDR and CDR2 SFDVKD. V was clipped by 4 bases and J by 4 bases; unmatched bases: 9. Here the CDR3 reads CATSDSPPGQGADTQYF. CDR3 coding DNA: TGTGCCACCAGTGACTCGCCGCCGGGACAGGGGGCAGATACGCAGTATTTT.

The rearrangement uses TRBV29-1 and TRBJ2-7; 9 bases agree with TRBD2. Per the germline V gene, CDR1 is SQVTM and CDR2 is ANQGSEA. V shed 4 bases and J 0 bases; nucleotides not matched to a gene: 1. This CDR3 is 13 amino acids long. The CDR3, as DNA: TGCAGCGTTGTAGCGGGGGACTCCTACGAGCAGTACTTC. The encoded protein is CSVVAGDSYEQYF.

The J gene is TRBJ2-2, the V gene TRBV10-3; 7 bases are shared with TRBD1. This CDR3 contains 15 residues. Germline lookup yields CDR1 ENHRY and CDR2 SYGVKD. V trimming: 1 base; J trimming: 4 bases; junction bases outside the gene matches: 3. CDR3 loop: CAISEYRDSTGELFF. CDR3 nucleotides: TGTGCCATCAGTGAGTACCGGGACAGCACCGGGGAGCTGTTTTTT.

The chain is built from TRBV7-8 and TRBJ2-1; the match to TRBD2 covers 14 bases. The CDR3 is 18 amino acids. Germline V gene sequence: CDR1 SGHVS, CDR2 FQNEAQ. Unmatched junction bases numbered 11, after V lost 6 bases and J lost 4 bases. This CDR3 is CASRKRLAGGRGYNEQFF. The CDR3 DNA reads TGTGCCAGCAGGAAAAGACTAGCGGGAGGGCGTGGATACAATGAGCAGTTCTTC.

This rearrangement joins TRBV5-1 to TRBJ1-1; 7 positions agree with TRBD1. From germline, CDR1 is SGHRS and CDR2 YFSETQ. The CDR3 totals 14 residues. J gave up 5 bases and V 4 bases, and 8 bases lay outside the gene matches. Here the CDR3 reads CASSPQGRGTEAFF. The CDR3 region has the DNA TGCGCCAGCAGCCCACAGGGGAGGGGGACTGAAGCTTTCTTT.

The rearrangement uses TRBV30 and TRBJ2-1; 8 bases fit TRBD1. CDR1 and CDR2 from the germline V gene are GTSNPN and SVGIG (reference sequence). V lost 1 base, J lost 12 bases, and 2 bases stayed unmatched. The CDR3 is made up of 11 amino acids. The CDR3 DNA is TGTGCCTGGAGTGGGGGGACAGGGCAGTTCTTC. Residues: CAWSGGTGQFF.

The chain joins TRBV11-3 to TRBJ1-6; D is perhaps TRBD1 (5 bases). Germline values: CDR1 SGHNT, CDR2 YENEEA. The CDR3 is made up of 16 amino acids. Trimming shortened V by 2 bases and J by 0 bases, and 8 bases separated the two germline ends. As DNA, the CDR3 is TGTGCCAGCAGCTTAAGGGACGTCTCCTATAATTCACCCCTCCACTTT. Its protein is CASSLRDVSYNSPLHF.